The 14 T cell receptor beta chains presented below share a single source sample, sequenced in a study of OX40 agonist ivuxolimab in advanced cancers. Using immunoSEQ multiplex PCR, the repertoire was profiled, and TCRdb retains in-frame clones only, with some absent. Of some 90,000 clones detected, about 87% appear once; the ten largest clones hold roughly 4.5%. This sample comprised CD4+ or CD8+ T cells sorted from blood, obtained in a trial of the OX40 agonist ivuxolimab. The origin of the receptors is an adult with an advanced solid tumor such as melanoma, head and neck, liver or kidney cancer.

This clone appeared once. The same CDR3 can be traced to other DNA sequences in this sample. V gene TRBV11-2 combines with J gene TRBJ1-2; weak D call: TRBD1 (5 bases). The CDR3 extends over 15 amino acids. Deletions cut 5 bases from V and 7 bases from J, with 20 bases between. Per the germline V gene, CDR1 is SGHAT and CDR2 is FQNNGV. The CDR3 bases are TGTGCCAGCAGCCTAGGGGCGGGGTCTCAAATTGGCTACACCTTC. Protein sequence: CASSLGAGSQIGYTF.

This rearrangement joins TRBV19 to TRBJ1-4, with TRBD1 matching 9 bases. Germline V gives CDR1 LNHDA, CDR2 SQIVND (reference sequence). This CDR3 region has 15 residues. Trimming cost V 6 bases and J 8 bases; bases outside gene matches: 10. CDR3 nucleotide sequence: TGTGCCAGTAGACGTCGGGGACAGGGAAACGAAAAACTGTTTTTT. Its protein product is CASRRRGQGNEKLFF.

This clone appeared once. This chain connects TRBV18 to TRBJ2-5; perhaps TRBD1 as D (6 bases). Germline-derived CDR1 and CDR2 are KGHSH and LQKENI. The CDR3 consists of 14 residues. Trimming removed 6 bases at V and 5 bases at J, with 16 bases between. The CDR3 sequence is CASSFAADRETQYF. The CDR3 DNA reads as TGTGCCAGCTCTTTCGCCGCAGACAGGGAGACCCAGTACTTC.

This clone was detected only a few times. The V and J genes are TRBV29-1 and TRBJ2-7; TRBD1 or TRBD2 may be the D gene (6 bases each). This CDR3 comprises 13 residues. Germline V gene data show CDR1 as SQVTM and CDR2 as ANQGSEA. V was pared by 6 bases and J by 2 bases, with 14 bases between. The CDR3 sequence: CSVGGRGAYEQYF. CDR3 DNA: TGCAGCGTGGGGGGTAGGGGGGCCTACGAGCAGTACTTC.

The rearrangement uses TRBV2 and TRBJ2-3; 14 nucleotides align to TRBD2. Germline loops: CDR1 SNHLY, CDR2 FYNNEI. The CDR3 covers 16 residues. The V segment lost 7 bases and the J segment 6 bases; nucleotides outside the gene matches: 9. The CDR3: CASTQGLAGAWDTQYF. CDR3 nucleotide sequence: TGTGCCAGCACCCAGGGACTAGCGGGAGCATGGGATACGCAGTATTTT. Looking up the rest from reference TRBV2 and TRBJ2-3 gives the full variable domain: EPEVTQTPSHQVTQMGQEVILRCVPISNHLYFYWYRQILGQKVEFLVSFYNNEISEKSEIFDDQFSVERPDGSNFTLKIRSTKLEDSAMYFCASTQGLAGAWDTQYFGPGTRLTVL.

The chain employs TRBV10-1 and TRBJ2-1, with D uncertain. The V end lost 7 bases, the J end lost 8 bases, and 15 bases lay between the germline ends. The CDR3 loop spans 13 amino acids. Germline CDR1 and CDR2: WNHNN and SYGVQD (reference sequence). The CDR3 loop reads CASTEHLGDEQFF. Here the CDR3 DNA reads TGCGCCAGCACTGAACATCTGGGCGATGAGCAGTTCTTC.

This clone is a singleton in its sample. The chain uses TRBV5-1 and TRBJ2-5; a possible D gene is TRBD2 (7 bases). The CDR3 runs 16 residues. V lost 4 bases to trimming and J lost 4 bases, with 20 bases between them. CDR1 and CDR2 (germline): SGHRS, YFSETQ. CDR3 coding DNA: TGCGCCAGCAGCCCGGGGGGCAGGGAGACTGGAGAGACCCAGTACTTC. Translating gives CASSPGGRETGETQYF.

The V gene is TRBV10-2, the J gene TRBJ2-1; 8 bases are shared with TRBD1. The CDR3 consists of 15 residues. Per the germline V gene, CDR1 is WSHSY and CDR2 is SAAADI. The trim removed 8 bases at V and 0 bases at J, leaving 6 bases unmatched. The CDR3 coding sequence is TGCGCCAGCTGGGGACAGGTGAGCTCCTACAATGAGCAGTTCTTC. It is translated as CASWGQVSSYNEQFF.

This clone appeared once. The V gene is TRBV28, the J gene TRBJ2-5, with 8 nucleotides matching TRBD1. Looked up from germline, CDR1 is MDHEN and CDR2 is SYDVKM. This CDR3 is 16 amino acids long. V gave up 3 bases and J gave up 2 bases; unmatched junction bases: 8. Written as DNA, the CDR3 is TGTGCCAGCAGTTTGGACGGGACAGGCCAGCAAGAGACCCAGTACTTC. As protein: CASSLDGTGQQETQYF.

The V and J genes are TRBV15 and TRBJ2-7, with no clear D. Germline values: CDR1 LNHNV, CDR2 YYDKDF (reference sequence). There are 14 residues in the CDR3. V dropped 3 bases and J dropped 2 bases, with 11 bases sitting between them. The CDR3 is CATSRQLAPYEQYF. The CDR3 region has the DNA TGTGCCACCAGCAGGCAGCTGGCTCCCTACGAGCAGTACTTC.

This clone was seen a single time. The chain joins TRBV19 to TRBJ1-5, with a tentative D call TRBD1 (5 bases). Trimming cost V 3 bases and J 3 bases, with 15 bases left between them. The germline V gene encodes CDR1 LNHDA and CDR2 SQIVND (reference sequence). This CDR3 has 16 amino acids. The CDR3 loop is CASSMGPGRNNQPQHF. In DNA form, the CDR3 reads TGTGCCAGTAGTATGGGGCCCGGCAGAAACAATCAGCCCCAGCATTTT. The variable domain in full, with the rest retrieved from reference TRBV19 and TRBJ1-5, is DGGITQSPKYLFRKEGQNVTLSCEQNLNHDAMYWYRQDPGQGLRLIYYSQIVNDFQKGDIAEGYSVSREKKESFPLTVTSAQKNPTAFYLCASSMGPGRNNQPQHFGDGTRLSIL.

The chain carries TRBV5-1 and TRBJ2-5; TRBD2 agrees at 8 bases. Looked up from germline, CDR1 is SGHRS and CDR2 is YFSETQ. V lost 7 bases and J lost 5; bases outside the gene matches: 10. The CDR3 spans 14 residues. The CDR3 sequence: CASAPQAGVETQYF. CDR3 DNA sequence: TGCGCCAGCGCGCCCCAAGCGGGAGTCGAGACCCAGTACTTC.

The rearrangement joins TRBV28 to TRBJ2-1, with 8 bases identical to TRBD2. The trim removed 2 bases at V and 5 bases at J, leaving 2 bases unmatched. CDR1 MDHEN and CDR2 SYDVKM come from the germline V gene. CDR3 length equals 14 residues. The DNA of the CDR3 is TGTGCCAGCAGTTTAGGACTAGCAAACAATGAGCAGTTCTTC. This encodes CASSLGLANNEQFF.

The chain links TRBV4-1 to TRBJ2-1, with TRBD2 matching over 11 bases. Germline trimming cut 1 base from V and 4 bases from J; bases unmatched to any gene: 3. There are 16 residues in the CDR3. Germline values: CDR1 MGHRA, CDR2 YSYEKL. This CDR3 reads CASSQGRLAGYNEQFF. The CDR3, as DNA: TGCGCCAGCAGCCAAGGCCGACTAGCGGGATACAATGAGCAGTTCTTC.